These 16 T cell receptor beta chains were sequenced from one sample in a study of shared clonotypes between healthy human individuals. Repertoires were generated with immunoSEQ multiplex PCR, while TCRdb's copy carries only in-frame clones and drops some. Of 2 million to 2.5 million clones in the sample, approximately 95% were seen once. Sequenced material: naive CD4+ T cells sorted from blood. Specified subset: CD45RA+ positively selected. These receptors all come from a man between 18 and 29 years old in good health.

This clone was seen once. V gene TRBV7-9 combines with J gene TRBJ1-3; 9 nucleotides line up with TRBD1. Germline V gives CDR1 SEHNR, CDR2 FQNEAQ (reference sequence). V dropped 1 base and J dropped 0; count of bases not matched to a gene: 10. CDR3 length: 19 amino acids. The CDR3: CASSLGSGTGYRSGNTIYF. CDR3 DNA sequence: TGTGCCAGCAGCTTAGGGAGTGGGACAGGGTATCGCTCTGGAAACACCATATATTTT.

To note about this clone: The sample holds other DNA sequences that translate to the same CDR3. This chain connects TRBV6-5 to TRBJ1-1, with D perhaps matching TRBD1 (5 bases). V was cut by 0 bases and J by 1 base, with 9 bases left in between. The germline V gene has CDR1 MNHEY and CDR2 SVGAGI. The CDR3 is 15 residues long. This chain's CDR3 is CASSYSRRGNTEAFF. CDR3 in DNA: TGTGCCAGCAGTTACTCTCGAAGGGGGAACACTGAAGCTTTCTTT.

The genes are TRBV9 and TRBJ2-3; D might be TRBD1 (5 bases). The CDR3 contains 17 residues. In germline, CDR1 is SGDLS, CDR2 YYNGEE. Trimming shortened V by 4 bases and J by 0 bases, and 18 bases separated the two germline ends. The CDR3 loop is CASSPLPSGPSTDTQYF. CDR3 DNA: TGTGCCAGCAGCCCTCTCCCCTCAGGGCCTAGCACAGATACGCAGTATTTT. The complete variable domain, with remaining parts taken from reference TRBV9 and TRBJ2-3, reads DSGVTQTPKHLITATGQRVTLRCSPRSGDLSVYWYQQSLDQGLQFLIQYYNGEERAKGNILERFSAQQFPDLHSELNLSSLELGDSALYFCASSPLPSGPSTDTQYFGPGTRLTVL.

A few counts support this clone. The V call is TRBV18, the J call TRBJ1-5, with TRBD1 identical over 7 bases. This CDR3 contains 14 residues. Germline CDR1 KGHSH, CDR2 LQKENI. The junction had 6 bases not matched to a gene; V was cut back by 5 bases and J by 5 bases. Here the CDR3 reads CASSGGGRDQPQHF. The CDR3 nucleotides read TGTGCCAGCTCAGGAGGGGGCCGCGATCAGCCCCAGCATTTT.

This rearrangement joins TRBV15 to TRBJ1-2; the D is unclear. This CDR3 region has 14 residues. Deletions cut 0 bases from V and 5 bases from J, with 10 bases between. In germline, CDR1 is LNHNV, CDR2 YYDKDF (reference sequence). CDR3 DNA: TGTGCCACCAGCAGAGAGGAGGGAGCTTATGGCTACACCTTC. Translating it yields CATSREEGAYGYTF.

The chain carries TRBV2 and TRBJ1-1; D is ambiguous. The germline V and J ends were trimmed by 6 bases and 6 bases, with 11 bases remaining between them. The CDR3 is made up of 12 amino acids. Germline V CDR1 and CDR2: SNHLY, FYNNEI. The CDR3 sequence is CASRVGGSEAFF. CDR3 sequence (DNA): TGTGCCAGCAGGGTCGGAGGGTCTGAAGCTTTCTTT.

This sequence joins TRBV30 and TRBJ1-1; D is perhaps TRBD1 (6 bases). Germline V lookup: CDR1 GTSNPN, CDR2 SVGIG (reference sequence). The CDR3 is 15 residues long. V was cut by 5 bases and J by 2 bases, with 18 bases left in between. The CDR3: CAWSTPGTRNTEAFF. DNA for the CDR3: TGTGCCTGGTCGACTCCCGGGACAAGAAACACTGAAGCTTTCTTT. Full variable domain (rest looked up from reference TRBV30 and TRBJ1-1): SQTIHQWPATLVQPVGSPLSLECTVEGTSNPNLYWYRQAAGRGLQLLFYSVGIGQISSEVPQNLSASRPQDRQFILSSKKLLLSDSGFYLCAWSTPGTRNTEAFFGQGTRLTVV.

This chain joins TRBV5-1 and TRBJ1-2; D is possibly TRBD1 (5 bases). Germline V gives CDR1 SGHRS, CDR2 YFSETQ. CDR3 length: 14 residues. The ends were cut back, 4 bases at V and 4 bases at J, with 14 bases in the middle. CDR3 in amino acids: CASSVAGEGYGYTF. The CDR3 nucleotides are TGCGCCAGCAGCGTGGCGGGGGAAGGCTATGGCTACACCTTC.

The gene calls are TRBV10-3 and TRBJ1-2; 9 nucleotides align to TRBD1. This CDR3 contains 14 residues. V was clipped by 3 bases and J by 8 bases; unmatched bases: 7. Per germline, CDR1 ENHRY and CDR2 SYGVKD. CDR3 coding DNA: TGTGCCATCAGTGATCTCCGGGACAGGGAAGGCTACACCTTC. Amino acid sequence: CAISDLRDREGYTF.

This chain links TRBV9 with TRBJ1-2; 9 bases are a match to TRBD1. V was pared by 4 bases and J by 11 bases, with 9 bases of the junction left unmatched. CDR1 and CDR2 (germline): SGDLS, YYNGEE. This CDR3 is built from 13 residues. CDR3 in amino acids: CASSPWTGAGYTF. The CDR3 nucleotides are TGTGCCAGCAGCCCCTGGACAGGGGCGGGATACACCTTC.

This chain links TRBV5-1 with TRBJ2-1; 7 bases match TRBD1. The J segment lost 3 bases and the V segment lost 0 bases, leaving 6 bases of the junction unmatched. Germline V gene sequence: CDR1 SGHRS, CDR2 YFSETQ. CDR3 size: 16 residues. CDR3: CASSLARGPDYNEQFF. CDR3 sequence (DNA): TGCGCCAGCAGCTTGGCGAGGGGGCCCGACTACAATGAGCAGTTCTTC.

V is TRBV4-2 and J is TRBJ2-1; D remains ambiguous. There are 16 residues in the CDR3. V was shortened by 1 base and J by 0 bases, with 10 bases between the two germline ends. Per germline, CDR1 LGHNA and CDR2 YNFKEQ. The CDR3 DNA follows: TGTGCCAGCAGCCAAGTATTCGCCGACTCCTACAATGAGCAGTTCTTC. Its protein product is CASSQVFADSYNEQFF.

This chain connects TRBV4-2 to TRBJ2-2; 10 bases align to TRBD2. The CDR3 runs 17 residues. V dropped 0 bases and J dropped 7; count of bases not matched to a gene: 8. The germline V gene encodes CDR1 LGHNA and CDR2 YNFKEQ. The CDR3 DNA follows: TGTGCCAGCAGCCAAGATCTCCTAGCGGGGGAGGTCGGGGAGCTGTTTTTT. Its translation is CASSQDLLAGEVGELFF.

The gene calls are TRBV6-6 and TRBJ2-1, with 10 positions matching TRBD2. V trimming: 6 bases; J trimming: 6 bases; junction bases outside the gene matches: 5. There are 14 residues in the CDR3. Germline CDR1 and CDR2: MNHNY and SVGAGI (reference sequence). The CDR3 region has the DNA TGTGCCAGCAGGAGCGGGAGGGCCAGCAATGAGCAGTTCTTC. It specifies CASRSGRASNEQFF.

V is TRBV30 and J is TRBJ1-1; weak D call: TRBD1 (5 bases). The CDR3 consists of 13 residues. V lost 1 base and J lost 8, with 14 bases in between. Germline-derived CDR1 and CDR2 are GTSNPN and SVGIG (reference sequence). DNA for the CDR3: TGTGCCTGGAGTGAGCGGGACCCCGGCGAAGCTTTCTTT. Translating it yields CAWSERDPGEAFF. The variable domain in full, completed from reference TRBV30 and TRBJ1-1, reads SQTIHQWPATLVQPVGSPLSLECTVEGTSNPNLYWYRQAAGRGLQLLFYSVGIGQISSEVPQNLSASRPQDRQFILSSKKLLLSDSGFYLCAWSERDPGEAFFGQGTRLTVV.

Of note for this clone: The sample carries other DNA sequences with the same CDR3. V usage is TRBV5-1 and J usage is TRBJ2-5, with 7 bases identical to TRBD1. V was pared by 3 bases and J by 5 bases, with 4 bases of the junction left unmatched. The CDR3 has 13 residues. Germline lookup yields CDR1 SGHRS and CDR2 YFSETQ. As DNA, the CDR3 is TGCGCCAGCAGCTCTCAGGGGGTCGAGACCCAGTACTTC. Amino acid sequence: CASSSQGVETQYF.